The sequence of this T cell receptor (beta chain) was determined in a study of human T cells and chemical hapten exposure. The time point was: patch test 1, 2 weeks after DPC sensitization. The treatment was: therapeutic diphenylcyclopropenone sensitization with weekly scalp DPC. Separate cDNA molecules received unique molecular identifiers, which the library attached to them. TCRdb used MiXCR to reprocess the RACE reads, holding one entry per CDR3 protein. Of roughly 80,000 distinct CDR3 sequences listed, 9.5% to 12% were seen once; the top ten hold roughly 4.2%. Study results and caveats: The donors suffered from alopecia, so their immune response may not match that of healthy people. No change in TCRs above 1 in 1000 frequency was produced by DPC sensitization.

J gave up 6 bases and V 6 bases, and 13 bases lay outside the gene matches. CDR3 length: 16 amino acids. Germline V gene sequence: CDR1 MNHEY, CDR2 SMNVEV (reference sequence). This clonotype occurred many times. The antigen remains undetermined. The sequence came from a woman between 50 and 59 years old with alopecia areata. Some clones in this sample may be carry-over from other donors' samples. The source was whole blood, collected in connection with sensitization to the hapten diphenylcyclopropenone (DPC). This chain uses TRBV27 with TRBJ1-5; 8 nucleotides line up with TRBD1. The CDR3 bases are TGTGCCAGCAGCCAAAGCACAGGGGGATGGAGTCAGCCCCAGCATTTT. The encoded protein is CASSQSTGGWSQPQHF.